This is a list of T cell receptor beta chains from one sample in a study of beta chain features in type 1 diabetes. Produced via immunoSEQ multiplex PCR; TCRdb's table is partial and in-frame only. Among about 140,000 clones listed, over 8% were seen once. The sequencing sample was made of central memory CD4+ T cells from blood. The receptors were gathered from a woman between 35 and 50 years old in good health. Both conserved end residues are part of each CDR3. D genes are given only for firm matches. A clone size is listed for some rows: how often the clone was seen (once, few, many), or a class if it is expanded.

CDR3 DNA: TGTGCCAGCAGCTTCGGACTAGAAACTGAAGCTTTCTTT
CDR3 protein: CASSFGLETEAFF
clone size: .
J gene: TRBJ1-1
D gene: .
V gene: TRBV7-2

CDR3 DNA: TGTGCCAGCAGCTTGCCAGGGGCTGTAAAAAACATTCAGTACTTC
CDR3 protein: CASSLPGAVKNIQYF
clone size: few
J gene: TRBJ2-4
D gene: .
V gene: TRBV5-4

CDR3 DNA: TGTGCCAGCAGTGTTGGGCAGGGATTCAACAATGAGCAGTTCTTC
CDR3 protein: CASSVGQGFNNEQFF
clone size: .
J gene: TRBJ2-1
D gene: .
V gene: TRBV6-4

CDR3 DNA: TGCGCCAGCAGCCCTGCGGAGGGGACTAGCGGGGGGCGGGATACGCAGTATTTT
CDR3 protein: CASSPAEGTSGGRDTQYF
clone size: few
J gene: TRBJ2-3
D gene: TRBD2
V gene: TRBV5-1

CDR3 DNA: TGCAGCGCCGTGGGACAGGGCAATCAGCCCCAGCATTTT
CDR3 protein: CSAVGQGNQPQHF
clone size: few
J gene: TRBJ1-5
D gene: TRBD1
V gene: TRBV29-1

CDR3 DNA: TGCGCCAGCAGTGAGGGGGGCGGCGAGCAGTTCTTC
CDR3 protein: CASSEGGGEQFF
clone size: once
J gene: TRBJ2-1
D gene: .
V gene: TRBV10-1

CDR3 DNA: TGCGCCAGCAGCCTGGGACAGCCTAACAAAAACATTCAGTACTTC
CDR3 protein: CASSLGQPNKNIQYF
clone size: few
J gene: TRBJ2-4
D gene: TRBD1
V gene: TRBV5-1

CDR3 DNA: TGTGCCAGCAGCCTCGACACGTACACTGAAGCTTTCTTT
CDR3 protein: CASSLDTYTEAFF
clone size: few
J gene: TRBJ1-1
D gene: .
V gene: TRBV9

CDR3 DNA: TGTGCCAGCAGGCGGGGGACAGGGGGCACTGAAGCTTTCTTT
CDR3 protein: CASRRGTGGTEAFF
clone size: few
J gene: TRBJ1-1
D gene: TRBD1
V gene: TRBV2

CDR3 DNA: TGTGCCAGCAGCCTAATCTTGGGCGGGGGTACAGATACGCAGTATTTT
CDR3 protein: CASSLILGGGTDTQYF
clone size: few
J gene: TRBJ2-3
D gene: TRBD2
V gene: TRBV5-5

CDR3 DNA: TGTGCCAGTAGACACCCATCCTACAATGAGCAGTTCTTC
CDR3 protein: CASRHPSYNEQFF
clone size: .
J gene: TRBJ2-1
D gene: .
V gene: TRBV5-8

CDR3 DNA: TGTGCCAGCTCACCAGGTGGAGGGTTGGATTCACCCCTCCACTTT
CDR3 protein: CASSPGGGLDSPLHF
clone size: .
J gene: TRBJ1-6
D gene: .
V gene: TRBV18

CDR3 DNA: TGTGCCAGCAGCTTAGGTTCGACAGAAGTTAATTCACCCCTCCACTTT
CDR3 protein: CASSLGSTEVNSPLHF
clone size: .
J gene: TRBJ1-6
D gene: .
V gene: TRBV11-2

CDR3 DNA: TGTGCCAGCTCAAGCCCGCCCGGGACTAGGGGCAACGGGGAGCTGTTTTTT
CDR3 protein: CASSSPPGTRGNGELFF
clone size: .
J gene: TRBJ2-2
D gene: TRBD2
V gene: TRBV18

CDR3 DNA: TGTGCCAGCAGTGAAATCGGGGGTAGGGGAACTGAAGCTTTCTTT
CDR3 protein: CASSEIGGRGTEAFF
clone size: .
J gene: TRBJ1-1
D gene: .
V gene: TRBV2

CDR3 DNA: TGTGCCAGCAGCGGCTCGTGGGCCGTACCTCTACAGTTTTTT
CDR3 protein: CASSGSWAVPLQFF
clone size: .
J gene: TRBJ2-3
D gene: .
V gene: TRBV2

CDR3 DNA: TGTGCCATCAGACGGACTAGCGGGGACAACAATGAGCAGTTCTTC
CDR3 protein: CAIRRTSGDNNEQFF
clone size: .
J gene: TRBJ2-1
D gene: TRBD2
V gene: TRBV6-1

CDR3 DNA: TGTGCCAGCAGTGTTGGGAGGACTGAAGCTTTCTTT
CDR3 protein: CASSVGRTEAFF
clone size: .
J gene: TRBJ1-1
D gene: .
V gene: TRBV6-1

CDR3 DNA: TGCGCCAGCAGCCAAGATATTCGGGGGGGTAGAGAGACCCAGTACTTC
CDR3 protein: CASSQDIRGGRETQYF
clone size: few
J gene: TRBJ2-5
D gene: TRBD2
V gene: TRBV4-1

CDR3 DNA: TGCGCCAGCAGCTTGGTGGGGGACAGGGTCGGCACTGAAGCTTTCTTT
CDR3 protein: CASSLVGDRVGTEAFF
clone size: .
J gene: TRBJ1-1
D gene: TRBD1
V gene: TRBV5-1

CDR3 DNA: TGCGCCAGCAGTTCGACAGGGGGAAGCAAAGAGACCCAGTACTTC
CDR3 protein: CASSSTGGSKETQYF
clone size: few
J gene: TRBJ2-5
D gene: TRBD1
V gene: TRBV5-1

CDR3 DNA: TGTGCCAGCAGCCCTAGTTCGCTAGCGGGGGGCTACAATGAGCAGTTCTTC
CDR3 protein: CASSPSSLAGGYNEQFF
clone size: few
J gene: TRBJ2-1
D gene: TRBD2
V gene: TRBV11-2

CDR3 DNA: TGTGCCAGCAGCAAAGATATCGGGCTAGCGGGGGAAAAAAATGAGCAGTTCTTC
CDR3 protein: CASSKDIGLAGEKNEQFF
clone size: .
J gene: TRBJ2-1
D gene: .
V gene: TRBV21-1

CDR3 DNA: TGTGCCAGCAGGGCGACTAGCGGGCAAGAGACCCAGTACTTC
CDR3 protein: CASRATSGQETQYF
clone size: many
J gene: TRBJ2-5
D gene: TRBD2
V gene: TRBV6-5

CDR3 DNA: TGTGCCAGCAGCTTAAACAGGCCCTACGAGCAGTACTTC
CDR3 protein: CASSLNRPYEQYF
clone size: few
J gene: TRBJ2-7
D gene: .
V gene: TRBV11-2

CDR3 DNA: TGTGCCAGCAGCTTGGACAGGGGGATATTAAATCAGCCCCAGCATTTT
CDR3 protein: CASSLDRGILNQPQHF
clone size: few
J gene: TRBJ1-5
D gene: TRBD1
V gene: TRBV5-6

CDR3 DNA: TGCGCCAGCAGCTTGGTGCCAGCGGGAATCACAGATACGCAGTATTTT
CDR3 protein: CASSLVPAGITDTQYF
clone size: many
J gene: TRBJ2-3
D gene: TRBD2
V gene: TRBV5-1